These T cell receptor beta chains were read from a single sample in a study of vaccination effects on CD4 cells after COVID-19. Sequencing used immunoSEQ multiplex PCR; TCRdb keeps in-frame clones, though not all of them. The table lists 25,000 to 35,000 clones, about 80% of them singletons. These receptors' targets are unknown. The sequences come from CD4+ T cells from PBMCs cultured with SARS-CoV-2 spike peptides, collected before COVID-19 vaccination. Source of these receptors: a human donor who received a COVID-19 vaccine. CDR3s include the opening cysteine and the closing phenylalanine or tryptophan. D genes are given only for firm matches. The size of a clone is reported for some rows only, either as once, few or many, or as a class for expanded clones.

d_gene	abundance	j_gene	v_gene	CDR3aa	CDR3nt
TRBD1	NA	TRBJ1-2	TRBV6-5	CASSYPGQAINGYTF	TGTGCCAGCAGTTATCCCGGACAGGCCATCAATGGCTACACCTTC
NA	once	TRBJ2-1	TRBV11-2	CASSLEPGNEQFF	TGTGCCAGCAGCTTAGAACCCGGCAATGAGCAGTTCTTC
NA	once	TRBJ2-2	TRBV11-3	CASTVGGGELFF	TGTGCCAGCACCGTGGGGGGCGGGGAGCTGTTTTTT
NA	NA	TRBJ2-1	TRBV5-1	CASRSGTLSYNEQFF	TGCGCCAGCAGATCCGGGACCTTGTCCTACAATGAGCAGTTCTTC
TRBD1	few	TRBJ1-2	TRBV7-3	CASSLTGGAGGYTF	TGTGCCAGCAGCTTAACAGGGGGCGCGGGAGGCTACACCTTC
NA	once	TRBJ2-4	TRBV27	CASSLSGKNIQYF	TGTGCCAGCAGTTTATCTGGCAAAAACATTCAGTACTTC
TRBD1	NA	TRBJ1-3	TRBV27	CASTRQGRVAGNTIYF	TGTGCCAGCACCCGACAGGGACGGGTGGCTGGAAACACCATATATTTT
NA	once	TRBJ2-7	TRBV27	CASSFRARDPLHEQYF	TGTGCCAGCAGTTTCAGGGCTAGGGATCCTCTTCACGAGCAGTACTTC
TRBD2	NA	TRBJ2-5	TRBV18	CASSPLAGDIQETQYF	TGTGCCAGCTCACCACTAGCGGGAGATATTCAAGAGACCCAGTACTTC
TRBD1	NA	TRBJ2-1	TRBV19	CASREGQGRGNEQFF	TGTGCCAGTAGGGAGGGACAGGGGCGCGGGAATGAGCAGTTCTTC
NA	NA	TRBJ2-7	TRBV12-3/TRBV12-4	CASMPDSPREQYF	TGTGCCAGCATGCCGGACAGCCCCCGGGAGCAGTACTTC
NA	NA	TRBJ2-3	TRBV5-1	CASSPIGLHTDTQYF	TGCGCCAGCAGCCCCATCGGACTCCACACAGATACGCAGTATTTT
NA	few	TRBJ1-2	TRBV3-1/TRBV3-2	CASSHGWDEASSYTF	TGTGCCAGCAGCCATGGTTGGGACGAGGCCTCGAGCTACACCTTC
NA	NA	TRBJ1-5	TRBV28	CGMGGTLSNQPQHF	TGTGGTATGGGGGGGACACTGAGCAATCAGCCCCAGCATTTT
NA	once	TRBJ1-4	TRBV3-1/TRBV3-2	CASSQAGEKLFF	TGTGCCAGCAGCCAAGCGGGCGAAAAACTGTTTTTT
TRBD1	NA	TRBJ1-1	TRBV2	CASTMGQMNTEAFF	TGTGCCAGCACGATGGGACAGATGAACACTGAAGCTTTCTTT
TRBD2	NA	TRBJ2-1	TRBV20-1	CSASGGASSGSWNEQFF	TGCAGTGCTAGTGGAGGGGCGTCTAGCGGGAGTTGGAATGAGCAGTTCTTC
NA	NA	TRBJ1-2	TRBV2	CASMGRVSYGYTF	TGTGCCAGCATGGGCAGGGTCAGCTATGGCTACACCTTC
NA	once	TRBJ2-1	TRBV5-1	CASSFNRVHEQFF	TGCGCCAGCAGTTTTAACAGGGTCCATGAGCAGTTCTTC
NA	NA	TRBJ2-5	TRBV7-9	CASSYLVRETQYF	TGTGCCAGCAGCTATCTAGTTCGAGAGACCCAGTACTTC
NA	NA	TRBJ1-3	TRBV19	CASSSFISRGNTIYF	TGTGCCAGTAGTTCCTTTATCTCCCGTGGAAACACCATATATTTT
NA	once	TRBJ2-5	TRBV27	CASSLISGGVGETQYF	TGTGCCAGCAGTTTGATATCGGGTGGCGTCGGGGAGACCCAGTACTTC
NA	NA	TRBJ1-2	TRBV5-5	CASSLGQGRYTF	TGTGCCAGCAGCTTGGGCCAGGGGCGCTACACCTTC
NA	few	TRBJ1-2	TRBV3-1/TRBV3-2	CASSLGGSYGYTF	TGTGCCAGCAGCCTTGGCGGGAGCTATGGCTACACCTTC
TRBD2	NA	TRBJ2-4	TRBV18	CASSPRAGGHLNIQYF	TGTGCCAGCTCACCGAGAGCGGGAGGGCACCTAAACATTCAGTACTTC
NA	NA	TRBJ2-5	TRBV20-1	CSASEGEETQYF	TGCAGTGCTAGTGAGGGTGAAGAGACCCAGTACTTC
NA	NA	TRBJ1-1	TRBV27	CASSLHLSAVGTEAFF	TGTGCCAGCAGTTTACACTTGTCCGCGGTTGGCACTGAAGCTTTCTTT
NA	NA	TRBJ1-3	TRBV7-8	CASSSGQSSGNTIYF	TGTGCCAGCAGCTCCGGACAGAGCTCTGGAAACACCATATATTTT